The present entry profiles one T cell receptor beta chain with its context. Its antigen is currently unknown. TCRdb called the reads again in MiXCR, with one record for every CDR3 protein. The sample lists about 120,000 distinct CDR3 sequences; over 30% were seen once. This sample is part of a study of T cell repertoires in cytomegalovirus infection. The CDR3 loop spans 15 amino acids. Germline CDR1 reads MGHRA; CDR2 reads YSYEKL. The V end lost 1 base, the J end lost 7 bases, and 14 bases lay between the germline ends. This TCR was sampled from a human donor in good health (CMV status not recorded). Some clones in this sample may be carry-over from other donors' samples. This specimen consisted of CD8+ T cells from cultured PBMCs, obtained from culture after CMV antigen stimulation. This rearrangement joins TRBV4-1 to TRBJ2-1, with D uncertain. DNA for the CDR3: TGCGCCAGCAGCCAAGGCGGTTTGCTCGGAAATGAGCAGTTCTTC. It encodes CASSQGGLLGNEQFF.